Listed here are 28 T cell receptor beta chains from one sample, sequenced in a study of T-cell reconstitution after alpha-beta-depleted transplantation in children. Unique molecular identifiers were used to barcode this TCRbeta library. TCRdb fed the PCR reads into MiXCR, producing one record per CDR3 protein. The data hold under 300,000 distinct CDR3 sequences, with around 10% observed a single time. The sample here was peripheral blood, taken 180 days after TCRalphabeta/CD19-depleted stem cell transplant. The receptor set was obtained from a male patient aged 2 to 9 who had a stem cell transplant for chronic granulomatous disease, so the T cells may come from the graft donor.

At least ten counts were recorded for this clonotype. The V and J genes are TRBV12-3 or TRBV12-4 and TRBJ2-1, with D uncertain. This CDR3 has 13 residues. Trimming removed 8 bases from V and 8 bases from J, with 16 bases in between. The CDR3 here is CASVRSRPHEQFF. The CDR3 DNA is TGTGCCAGCGTACGGAGTCGTCCCCATGAGCAGTTCTTC.

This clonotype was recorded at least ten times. DNA for the CDR3: TGTGCCAGTAGACAGTTAATCAATGAGCAGTTCTTC. The encoded protein is CASRQLINEQFF. The rearrangement uses TRBV19 and TRBJ2-1; D is unclear. Germline V gene data show CDR1 as LNHDA and CDR2 as SQIVND (reference sequence). The CDR3 length is 12 residues. Trimming cost V 6 bases and J 6 bases, with 9 bases left between them. Full variable domain (outside the CDR3, taken from reference TRBV19 and TRBJ2-1): DGGITQSPKYLFRKEGQNVTLSCEQNLNHDAMYWYRQDPGQGLRLIYYSQIVNDFQKGDIAEGYSVSREKKESFPLTVTSAQKNPTAFYLCASRQLINEQFFGPGTRLTVL.

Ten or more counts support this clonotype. In DNA form, the CDR3 reads TGTGCCAGCAGTAAAGCAGAGACCCAGTACTTC. Residues: CASSKAETQYF. The chain employs TRBV7-6 and TRBJ2-5; D is ambiguous. With 6 bases removed from V and 4 bases from J, the gap between germline ends came to 6 bases. Germline assignment: CDR1 SGHVS and CDR2 FNYEAQ. This CDR3 has 11 residues.

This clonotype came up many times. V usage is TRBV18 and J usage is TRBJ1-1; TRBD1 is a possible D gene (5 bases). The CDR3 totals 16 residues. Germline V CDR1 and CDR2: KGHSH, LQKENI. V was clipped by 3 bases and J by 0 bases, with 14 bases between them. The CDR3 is CASSPRLGGLNTEAFF. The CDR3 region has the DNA TGTGCCAGCTCACCGAGGCTCGGGGGACTGAACACTGAAGCTTTCTTT.

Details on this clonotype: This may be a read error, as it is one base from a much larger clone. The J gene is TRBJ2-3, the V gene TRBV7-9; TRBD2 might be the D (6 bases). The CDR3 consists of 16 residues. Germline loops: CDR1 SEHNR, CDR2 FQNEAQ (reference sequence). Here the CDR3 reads CASTLVPEGGTDTQYF. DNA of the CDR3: TGTGCCAGCACCTTAGTCCCGGAGGGCGGCACAGATACGCAGTATTTT.

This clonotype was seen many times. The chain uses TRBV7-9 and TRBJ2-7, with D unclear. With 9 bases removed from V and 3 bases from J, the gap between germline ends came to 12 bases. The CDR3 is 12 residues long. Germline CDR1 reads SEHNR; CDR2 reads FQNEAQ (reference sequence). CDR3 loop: CASCYDNYEQYF. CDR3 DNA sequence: TGTGCCAGTTGTTACGACAACTACGAGCAGTACTTC.

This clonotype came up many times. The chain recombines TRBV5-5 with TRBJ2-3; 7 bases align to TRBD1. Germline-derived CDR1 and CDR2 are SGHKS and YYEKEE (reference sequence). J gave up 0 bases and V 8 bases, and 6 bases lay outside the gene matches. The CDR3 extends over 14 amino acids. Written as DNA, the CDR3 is TGTGCCAGTCGGGACAGCAGGAGCACAGATACGCAGTATTTT. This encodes CASRDSRSTDTQYF.

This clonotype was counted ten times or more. The CDR3 here is CASSFRITEQFF. The CDR3 nucleotides are TGTGCCAGCAGCTTCCGTATCACTGAGCAGTTCTTC. V is TRBV7-2 and J is TRBJ2-1; unclear D gene. The ends were cut back, 3 bases at V and 9 bases at J, with 9 bases in the middle. CDR3 size: 12 residues. Germline V gene lookup returns CDR1 SGHTA and CDR2 FQGNSA.

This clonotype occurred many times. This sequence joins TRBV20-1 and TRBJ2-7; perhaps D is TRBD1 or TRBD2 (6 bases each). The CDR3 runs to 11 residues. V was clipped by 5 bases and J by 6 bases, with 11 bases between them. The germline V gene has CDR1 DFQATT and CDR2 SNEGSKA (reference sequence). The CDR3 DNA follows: TGCAGTGCTGCATGGGGGGCCGAGCAGTACTTC. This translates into CSAAWGAEQYF.

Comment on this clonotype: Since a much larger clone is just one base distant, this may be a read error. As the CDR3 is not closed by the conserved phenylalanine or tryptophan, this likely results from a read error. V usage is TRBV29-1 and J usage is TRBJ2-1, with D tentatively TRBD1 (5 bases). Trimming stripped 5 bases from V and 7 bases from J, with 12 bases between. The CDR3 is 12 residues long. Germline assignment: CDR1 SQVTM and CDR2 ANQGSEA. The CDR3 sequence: CSVRPGRNEQFS. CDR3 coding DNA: TGCAGCGTTCGGCCAGGGCGGAATGAGCAGTTCTCC.

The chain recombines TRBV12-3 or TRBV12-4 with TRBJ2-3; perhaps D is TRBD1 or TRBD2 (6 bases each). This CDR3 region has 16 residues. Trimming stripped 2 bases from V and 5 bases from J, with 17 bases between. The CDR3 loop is CASSLNAWGAVDTQYF. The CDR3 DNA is TGTGCCAGCAGTTTAAATGCTTGGGGGGCGGTAGATACGCAGTATTTT.

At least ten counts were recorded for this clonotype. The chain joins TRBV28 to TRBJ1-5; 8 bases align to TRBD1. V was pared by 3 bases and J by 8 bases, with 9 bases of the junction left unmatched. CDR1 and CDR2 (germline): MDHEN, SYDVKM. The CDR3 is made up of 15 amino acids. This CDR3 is CASSFLDRGGEPQHF. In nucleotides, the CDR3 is TGTGCCAGCAGTTTCCTCGACAGGGGTGGGGAGCCCCAGCATTTT.

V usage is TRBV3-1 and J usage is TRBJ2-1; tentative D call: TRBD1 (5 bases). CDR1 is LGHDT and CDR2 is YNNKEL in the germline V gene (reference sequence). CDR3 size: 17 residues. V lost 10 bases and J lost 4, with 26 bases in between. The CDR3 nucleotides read TGTGCCACCACCCAAGAAAGAGCAGGGTCCCAGTACAATGAGCAGTTCTTC. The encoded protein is CATTQERAGSQYNEQFF.

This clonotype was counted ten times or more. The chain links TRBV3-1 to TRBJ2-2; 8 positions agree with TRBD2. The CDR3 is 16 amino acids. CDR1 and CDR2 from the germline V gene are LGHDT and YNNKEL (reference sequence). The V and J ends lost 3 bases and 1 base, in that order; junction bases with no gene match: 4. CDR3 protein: CASSHTGGVNTGELFF. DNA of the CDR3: TGTGCCAGCAGCCACACGGGAGGGGTGAACACCGGGGAGCTGTTTTTT. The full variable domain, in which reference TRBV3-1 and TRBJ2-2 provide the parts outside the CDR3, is DTAVSQTPKYLVTQMGNDKSIKCEQNLGHDTMYWYKQDSKKFLKIMFSYNNKELIINETVPNRFSPKSPDKAHLNLHINSLELGDSAVYFCASSHTGGVNTGELFFGEGSRLTVL.

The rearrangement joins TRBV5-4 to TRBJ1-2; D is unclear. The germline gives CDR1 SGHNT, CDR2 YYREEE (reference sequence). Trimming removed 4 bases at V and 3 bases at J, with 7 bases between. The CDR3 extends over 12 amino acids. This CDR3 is CASSPDYYGYTF. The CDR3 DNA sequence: TGTGCCAGCAGCCCTGATTACTATGGCTACACCTTC.

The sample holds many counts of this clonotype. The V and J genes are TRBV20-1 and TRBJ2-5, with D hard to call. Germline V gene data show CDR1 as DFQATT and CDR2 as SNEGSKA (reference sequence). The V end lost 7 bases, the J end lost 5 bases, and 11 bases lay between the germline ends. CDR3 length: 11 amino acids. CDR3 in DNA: TGCAGTGGCAGTCATGGGGAGACCCAGTACTTC. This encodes CSGSHGETQYF.

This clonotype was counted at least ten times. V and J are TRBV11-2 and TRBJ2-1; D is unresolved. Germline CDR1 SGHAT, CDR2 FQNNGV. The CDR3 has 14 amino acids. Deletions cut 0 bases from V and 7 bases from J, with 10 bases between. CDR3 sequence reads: CASSLERTVNEQFF. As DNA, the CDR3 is TGTGCCAGCAGCTTAGAGCGGACGGTAAATGAGCAGTTCTTC.

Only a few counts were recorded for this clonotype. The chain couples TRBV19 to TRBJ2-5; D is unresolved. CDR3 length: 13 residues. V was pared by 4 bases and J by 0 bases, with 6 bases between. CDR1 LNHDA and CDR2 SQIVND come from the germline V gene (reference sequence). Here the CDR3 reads CASSKTDQETQYF. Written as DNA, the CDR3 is TGTGCCAGTAGTAAAACGGACCAAGAGACCCAGTACTTC.

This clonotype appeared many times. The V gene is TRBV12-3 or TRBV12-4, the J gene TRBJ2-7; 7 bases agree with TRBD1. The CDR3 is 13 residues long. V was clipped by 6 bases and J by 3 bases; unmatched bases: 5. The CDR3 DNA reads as TGTGCCAGCAGACCGACAGGGATCTACGAGCAGTACTTC. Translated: CASRPTGIYEQYF.

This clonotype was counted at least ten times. The CDR3 loop reads CASSQEVGLNTDTQYF. As DNA, the CDR3 is TGTGCCAGCAGCCAAGAAGTAGGACTTAACACAGATACGCAGTATTTT. This chain uses TRBV4-2 with TRBJ2-3; D might be TRBD2 (5 bases). Looked up from germline, CDR1 is LGHNA and CDR2 is YNFKEQ. V was clipped by 0 bases and J by 2 bases, with 12 bases between them. The CDR3 length is 16 residues.

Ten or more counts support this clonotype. CDR3 sequence reads: CASSYSGIGEKLFF. Here the CDR3 DNA reads TGTGCCAGCAGTTACTCAGGGATTGGGGAAAAACTGTTTTTT. The chain joins TRBV6-5 to TRBJ1-4; no reliable D call. The CDR3 is 14 residues long. Trimming removed 0 bases from V and 8 bases from J, with 10 bases in between. Germline V gene lookup returns CDR1 MNHEY and CDR2 SVGAGI.

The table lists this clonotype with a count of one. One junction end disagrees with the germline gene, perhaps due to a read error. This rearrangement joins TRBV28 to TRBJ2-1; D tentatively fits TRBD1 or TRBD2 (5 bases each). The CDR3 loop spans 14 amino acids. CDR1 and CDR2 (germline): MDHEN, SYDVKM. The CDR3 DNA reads TGTGCCAGCAGTTTAGGGACGGGTGACAATGAGCATTTCTTC. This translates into CASSLGTGDNEHFF.

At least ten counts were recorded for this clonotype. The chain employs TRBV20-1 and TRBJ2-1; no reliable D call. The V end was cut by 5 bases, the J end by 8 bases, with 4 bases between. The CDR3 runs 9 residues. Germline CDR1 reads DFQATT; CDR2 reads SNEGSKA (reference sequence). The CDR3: CSAGYEQFF. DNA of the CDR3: TGCAGTGCTGGGTATGAGCAGTTCTTC.

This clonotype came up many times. The DNA of the CDR3 is TGTGCCAGCAGCTTAGACGGGGCTCAAGGGTCACCCCTCCACTTT. Translated: CASSLDGAQGSPLHF. The chain links TRBV7-2 to TRBJ1-6; a possible D gene is TRBD1 (5 bases). Germline V gene data show CDR1 as SGHTA and CDR2 as FQGNSA. This CDR3 has 15 amino acids. Trimming removed 1 base from V and 10 bases from J, with 14 bases in between. The entire variable domain, with the rest obtained from reference TRBV7-2 and TRBJ1-6, is as follows: GAGVSQSPSNKVTEKGKDVELRCDPISGHTALYWYRQSLGQGLEFLIYFQGNSAPDKSGLPSDRFSAERTGGSVSTLTIQRTQQEDSAVYLCASSLDGAQGSPLHFGNGTRLTVT.

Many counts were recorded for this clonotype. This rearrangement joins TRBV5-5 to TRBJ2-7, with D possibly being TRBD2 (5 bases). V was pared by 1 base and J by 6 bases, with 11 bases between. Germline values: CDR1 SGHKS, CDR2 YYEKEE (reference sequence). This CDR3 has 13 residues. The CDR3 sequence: CASSLTLTTEQYF. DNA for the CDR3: TGTGCCAGCAGCTTGACCTTGACTACCGAGCAGTACTTC.

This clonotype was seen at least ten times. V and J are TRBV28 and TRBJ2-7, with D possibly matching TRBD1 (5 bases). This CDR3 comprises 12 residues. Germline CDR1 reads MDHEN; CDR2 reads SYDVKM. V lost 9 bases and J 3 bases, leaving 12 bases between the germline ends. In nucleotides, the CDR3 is TGTGCCAGTAAAGGCAGGGACTACGAGCAGTACTTC. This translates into CASKGRDYEQYF.

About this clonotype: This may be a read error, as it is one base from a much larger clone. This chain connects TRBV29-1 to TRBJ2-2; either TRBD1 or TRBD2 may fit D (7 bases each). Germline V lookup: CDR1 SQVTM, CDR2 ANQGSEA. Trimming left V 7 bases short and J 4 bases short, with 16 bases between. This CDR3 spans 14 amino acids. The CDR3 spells CSARGGMGTGELFF. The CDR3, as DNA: TGCAGCGCCAGGGGGGGGATGGGCACCGGGGAGCTGTTTTTT.

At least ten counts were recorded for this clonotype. In DNA form, the CDR3 reads TGTGCCAGCAGCTCGCCCGGGACTACGATCGAGCAGTACTTC. It is translated as CASSSPGTTIEQYF. J is TRBJ2-7 and V is TRBV7-8, with 7 bases fitting TRBD2. The CDR3 totals 14 residues. Germline assignment: CDR1 SGHVS and CDR2 FQNEAQ. The V gene end was trimmed by 4 bases and the J gene end by 6 bases; junction bases not matched to a gene: 9.